This T cell receptor (beta chain) was documented in a study of PD-1 blockade in classical Hodgkin lymphoma. A remark on this clone: Its antigen is not identified.

Germline assignment: CDR1 SGHVS and CDR2 FQNEAQ. CDR3 length equals 17 residues. Trimming took 5 bases from V and 0 from J, leaving 14 bases between them. Measured with immunoSEQ multiplex PCR; TCRdb has only the in-frame clones, and not every one. In the table there are around 13,000 clones, 60% to 80% of which are singletons. Study-wide points: Baseline diversity resembling that of newly diagnosed patients was seen in complete responders.

Each of the patients experienced relapse following autologous stem cell transplantation, and their brentuximab vedotin exposure differed. The starting material was peripheral blood mononuclear cells (PBMCs), obtained before the second cycle of nivolumab. The chain combines TRBV7-8 with TRBJ1-6; TRBD1 is a possible D gene (5 bases). The clonotype comes from a human donor with classical Hodgkin lymphoma. The DNA of the CDR3 is TGTGCCAGCAGCCCCCCGGGGCCCAGCTCCTATAATTCACCCCTCCACTTT. Its translation: CASSPPGPSSYNSPLHF.